A selection of T cell receptor beta chains follows, all from one sample in a study of blood T cells in healthy people across ages. From the 5' RACE reads, TCRdb called clonotypes with MiXCR, one entry per CDR3 protein. Of hundreds of thousands of distinct CDR3 sequences in the sample, more than 45% were seen once. Material: blood. The receptor set was obtained from a man aged 30 to 45 in good health. The CDR3 runs from the conserved cysteine through the conserved F or W. D genes are given only for firm matches. Not all rows give a size; the values are once, few, many and, for expanded clones, a class.

J gene	CDR3 length	clone size	D gene	V gene	CDR3 DNA	CDR3 protein
TRBJ1-5	15	-	TRBD1	TRBV4-2	TGTACCAGCAGCCAAGTCGACAGGGGGTTTCAGCCCCAGCATTTT	CTSSQVDRGFQPQHF
TRBJ2-7	15	-	TRBD2	TRBV28	TGTGCCAGCAGTTCCCCGGCCGGGAGGTACTACGAGCAGTACTTC	CASSSPAGRYYEQYF
TRBJ2-1	14	-	TRBD2	TRBV20-1	TGCAGTGTCCCCGGGACTAGCTCCGACACTCAGCAGTTCTTC	CSVPGTSSDTQQFF
TRBJ1-6	13	-	-	TRBV6-2/TRBV6-3	TGTGCCAGCCTCCGGGACGGTAATTCACCCCTCCACTTT	CASLRDGNSPLHF
TRBJ2-7	15	-	TRBD2	TRBV7-6	TGTGCCAGCAGCTCCGGACTAGCGGGAGTTGGCGAGCAGTACTTC	CASSSGLAGVGEQYF
TRBJ2-1	16	-	TRBD1	TRBV11-3	TGTGCCAGCAGCAAACGACCGGGACAGGGTATAGGAGAACAGTTCTTC	CASSKRPGQGIGEQFF
TRBJ2-7	16	-	TRBD1	TRBV4-1	TGCGCCAGCAGCCAAGAGATGGAGACAGGGGTCAATGAGCAGTACTTC	CASSQEMETGVNEQYF
TRBJ2-3	17	few	-	TRBV6-5	TGTGCCAGCAGTTACTCGATACTAGGGTTAGGCACAGATACGCAGTATTTT	CASSYSILGLGTDTQYF
TRBJ2-7	17	-	TRBD1	TRBV20-1	TGCAGTGCTTCCCGGACAGGGCAAGTTATAAAGGGCTACGAGCAGTACTTC	CSASRTGQVIKGYEQYF
TRBJ1-1	13	-	-	TRBV6-5	TGTGCCAGCCATACCCCTCCAGGCACTGAAGCTTTCTTT	CASHTPPGTEAFF
TRBJ2-1	12	-	-	TRBV24-1	TGTGCCACGCTTTGGGGTCACAATGAGCAGTTCTTC	CATLWGHNEQFF
TRBJ2-7	13	-	-	TRBV5-1	TGCGCCAGCAGCAATCAAGCCGGCTACGAGCAGTACTTC	CASSNQAGYEQYF
TRBJ2-1	15	-	TRBD1	TRBV20-1	TGCAGTGCTCCCAGGACAGGGGTTTTCTACAATGAGCAGTTCTTC	CSAPRTGVFYNEQFF
TRBJ1-2	13	-	TRBD1	TRBV29-1	TGCAGCGTTCGGTCAGGGGGCGGCTATGGCTACACCTTC	CSVRSGGGYGYTF
TRBJ1-1	14	-	-	TRBV11-2	TGTGCCAGCAGCTCCGCCGGGCCTAACACTGAAGCTTTCTTT	CASSSAGPNTEAFF
TRBJ2-1	16	-	-	TRBV7-9	TGTGCCAGCAGCAACCCCTTAGCGGAACCTAACAATGAGCAGTTCTTC	CASSNPLAEPNNEQFF